The 10 T cell receptor beta chains listed next were all sequenced from one sample in a study of control samples from healthy donors and cancer patients. The table came from immunoSEQ multiplex PCR; TCRdb's copy has only in-frame clones and leaves some out. This table holds under 80,000 clones, 93% found once. The material sequenced was PBMCs. The receptors were gathered from a woman aged 40-49 years with lung cancer.

This sequence joins TRBV29-1 and TRBJ1-1; D may be TRBD1 (5 bases). Trimming removed 1 base at V and 1 base at J, with 10 bases between. From germline, CDR1 is SQVTM and CDR2 ANQGSEA. The CDR3 has 14 amino acids. CDR3 residues: CSVEGGDSNTEAFF. The CDR3, as DNA: TGCAGCGTTGAAGGGGGCGACTCGAACACTGAAGCTTTCTTT. The full variable domain, with the rest looked up from reference TRBV29-1 and TRBJ1-1, is SAVISQKPSRDICQRGTSLTIQCQVDSQVTMMFWYRQQPGQSLTLIATANQGSEATYESGFVIDKFPISRPNLTFSTLTVSNMSPEDSSIYLCSVEGGDSNTEAFFGQGTRLTVV.

J is TRBJ2-3 and V is TRBV21-1; TRBD2, the table's D call, was not compared with the DNA. TRBV21-1 is listed as a pseudogene. The CDR3 contains 21 residues. CDR3 bases: TGTGCCAGCAGCAAAGGACTAGCGGGGGGGTACTTGAACCCTAGCACAGATACGCAGTATTTT. Residues: CASSKGLAGGYLNPSTDTQYF.

J is TRBJ1-1 and V is TRBV4-1; TRBD1 agrees at 9 bases. Germline CDR1 is MGHRA and CDR2 is YSYEKL. This CDR3 comprises 15 residues. J gave up 7 bases and V 4 bases, and 10 bases lay outside the gene matches. CDR3 amino acids: CASSPNPQGAIEAFF. In DNA form, the CDR3 reads TGCGCCAGCAGCCCTAATCCACAGGGGGCAATTGAAGCTTTCTTT.

The chain joins TRBV20-1 to TRBJ1-3; no clear D. V dropped 3 bases and J dropped 0 bases, with 9 bases sitting between them. Germline V gene data show CDR1 as DFQATT and CDR2 as SNEGSKA (reference sequence). This CDR3 has 14 residues. CDR3 residues: CSASTAYSGNTIYF. The CDR3 DNA follows: TGCAGTGCTAGTACGGCCTACTCTGGAAACACCATATATTTT.

This chain uses TRBV2 with TRBJ2-1, with 8 positions matching TRBD2. Per germline, CDR1 SNHLY and CDR2 FYNNEI. The CDR3 loop spans 16 amino acids. V lost 2 bases and J lost 7; bases outside the gene matches: 10. CDR3 sequence reads: CASSENGAGAKNEQFF. The CDR3 DNA reads as TGTGCCAGCAGTGAAAATGGAGCGGGGGCCAAAAATGAGCAGTTCTTC.

V and J are TRBV6-6 and TRBJ2-5, with 7 bases that match TRBD2. Germline V gene data show CDR1 as MNHNY and CDR2 as SVGAGI (reference sequence). Losses at the gene ends were 2 bases for V and 3 bases for J; bases not matched to a gene: 9. The CDR3 extends over 16 amino acids. The CDR3 nucleotides are TGTGCCAGCAGTTACCCCGCCCGGGGGGTCGAAGAGACCCAGTACTTC. The encoded protein is CASSYPARGVEETQYF.

This clone was picked up one time. An end of the junction differs from the germline gene, which may be a read error. The genes are TRBV4-2 and TRBJ1-3; the D is unclear. The CDR3 totals 14 residues. Germline values: CDR1 LGHNA, CDR2 YNFKEQ. The CDR3 nucleotides read TGTGCCAGCAGCCTCGACATGGGAGGAAACACTATATATTTT. It encodes CASSLDMGGNTIYF.

The chain combines TRBV28 with TRBJ2-7, with 8 bases lining up with TRBD1. Losses at the gene ends were 6 bases for V and 6 bases for J; bases not matched to a gene: 13. The CDR3 runs 15 residues. Looked up from germline, CDR1 is MDHEN and CDR2 is SYDVKM. CDR3 in DNA: TGTGCCAGCAGCCTTAGGGACAGGTTGGTCCCCGAGCAGTACTTC. Amino acid sequence: CASSLRDRLVPEQYF.

The V gene is TRBV4-1, the J gene TRBJ1-1; D gene ambiguous. The germline V and J ends were trimmed by 0 bases and 0 bases, with 8 bases remaining between them. CDR3 length equals 15 residues. Germline-derived CDR1 and CDR2 are MGHRA and YSYEKL. CDR3 protein: CASSQEAALNTEAFF. The CDR3 DNA sequence: TGCGCCAGCAGCCAAGAAGCTGCCCTGAACACTGAAGCTTTCTTT.

CDR3 DNA: TGTGCCAGCAGTTACTCGAAAGGGGCGCCCACCGGGGAGCTGTTTTTT. Translation: CASSYSKGAPTGELFF. This chain connects TRBV6-2 or TRBV6-3 to TRBJ2-2, with TRBD1 as a possible D gene (5 bases). The CDR3 has 16 amino acids. Trimming cost V 0 bases and J 4 bases, with 12 bases left between them. Germline V lookup: CDR1 MNHEY, CDR2 SVGEGT.